This T cell receptor (beta chain) was sequenced for a study of T cell clones after liver transplantation. Germline V gene data show CDR1 as DFQATT and CDR2 as SNEGSKA (reference sequence). Trimming stripped 2 bases from V and 8 bases from J, with 9 bases between. The length of the CDR3 is 11 residues. Generated by immunoSEQ multiplex PCR, the TCRdb table keeps only in-frame clones and is missing some. The sample yields about 75,000 clones, 80% to 85% seen once. The sequence was collected from a human patient who received a liver transplant. The graft donor may have given rise to some T cells. V gene TRBV20-1 combines with J gene TRBJ1-1; D unclear. The material was CD4+ T cells from blood, obtained less than 50 months after liver transplant. The DNA for the CDR3 is TGCAGTGCTAGAAGGGAGATGGAAGCTTTCTTT. It codes for CSARREMEAFF.